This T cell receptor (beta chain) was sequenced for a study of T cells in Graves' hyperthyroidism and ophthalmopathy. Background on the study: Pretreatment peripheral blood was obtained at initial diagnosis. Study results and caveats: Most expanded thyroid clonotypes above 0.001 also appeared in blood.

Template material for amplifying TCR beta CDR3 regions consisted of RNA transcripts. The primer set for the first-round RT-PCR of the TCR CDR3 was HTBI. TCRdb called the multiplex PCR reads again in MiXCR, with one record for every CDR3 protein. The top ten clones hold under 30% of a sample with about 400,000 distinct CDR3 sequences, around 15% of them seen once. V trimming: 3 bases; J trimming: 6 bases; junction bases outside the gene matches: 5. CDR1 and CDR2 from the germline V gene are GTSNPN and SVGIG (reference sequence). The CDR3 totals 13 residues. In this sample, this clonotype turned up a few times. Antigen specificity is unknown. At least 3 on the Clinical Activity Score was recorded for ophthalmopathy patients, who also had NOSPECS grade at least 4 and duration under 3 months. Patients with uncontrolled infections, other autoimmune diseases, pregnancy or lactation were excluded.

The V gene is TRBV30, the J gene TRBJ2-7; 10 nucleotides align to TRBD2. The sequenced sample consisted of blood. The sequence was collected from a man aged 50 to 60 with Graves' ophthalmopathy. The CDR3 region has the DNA TGTGCCTGGAGCCAGAGGACTAGCGGCGAGCAGTACTTC. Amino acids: CAWSQRTSGEQYF.